One T cell receptor (beta chain) is described in this entry. Mouse germline and gene names are used. The read terminates 4 residues ahead of where the CDR3 ends, so the germline J gene completes it. The length of the CDR3 is 15 residues. CDR1 and CDR2 (germline): NNHDY, SYVADS. The germline V and J ends were trimmed by 2 bases and 0 bases, with 10 bases remaining between them. The data derive from a study of CD8+ T cells in alopecia areata. Cells that came from pooled cutaneous lymph nodes were sorted using CD4, CD8alpha, NKG2D, NKG2ACE and other markers. RNA was extracted and reverse transcribed into cDNA as the sequencing template. Using immunoSEQ multiplex PCR, the repertoire was profiled, and TCRdb retains in-frame clones only, with some absent. Altogether about 270,000 clones were found in the sample, and no singletons occur.

The sample comprised CD4+ T cells sorted from a lymph node. This clonotype was obtained from a C3H/HeJ mouse with alopecia areata. For this strain, the MHC haplotype corresponds to H2-k. The rearrangement joins TRBV13-3 to TRBJ2-3, with D unclear. The CDR3 spells CASSELATSAETLYF. The CDR3 DNA, read in part, is TGTGCCAGCAGTGAGCTGGCAACTAGTGCAGAA.